The next 18 T cell receptor beta chains were all read from a single sample in a study of early T cells in non-severe SARS-CoV-2 infection. TCRdb re-called the 5' RACE reads with MiXCR, one entry per CDR3 protein. Of 50,000 to 75,000 distinct CDR3 sequences listed, 5% to 6.5% are singletons. The source was whole blood, collected at baseline. Source of these receptors: an adult who was a healthcare worker with PCR-confirmed SARS-CoV-2 infection or an uninfected control (not recorded which).

This clonotype was observed many times. The genes are TRBV29-1 and TRBJ2-7; 10 bases fit TRBD1. V lost 6 bases and J lost 6; bases outside the gene matches: 11. Germline V gene lookup returns CDR1 SQVTM and CDR2 ANQGSEA. The CDR3 totals 14 residues. The DNA of the CDR3 is TGCAGCGTCACGGGACAGGGGAATATGGCCGAGCAGTACTTC. It codes for CSVTGQGNMAEQYF.

This chain connects TRBV5-5 to TRBJ1-2, with a weak D call TRBD1 (6 bases). Germline V gene sequence: CDR1 SGHKS, CDR2 YYEKEE (reference sequence). Trimming cost V 2 bases and J 4 bases, with 12 bases left between them. The CDR3 is 14 amino acids. In DNA, the CDR3 is TGTGCCAGCAGCTTAGGACAGCACACCTATGGCTACACCTTC. Amino acid sequence: CASSLGQHTYGYTF.

V usage is TRBV4-1 and J usage is TRBJ1-4, with a weak D call TRBD1 (5 bases). CDR1 is MGHRA, CDR2 YSYEKL, per germline. The CDR3 sequence is 16 residues long. V lost 1 base and J lost 3, with 12 bases in between. CDR3 sequence reads: CASSQGCGGANEKLFF. CDR3 coding DNA: TGCGCCAGCAGCCAAGGATGTGGGGGGGCTAATGAAAAACTGTTTTTT.

This clonotype was detected a few times. The chain joins TRBV28 to TRBJ1-5, with unresolved D. Germline CDR1 and CDR2: MDHEN and SYDVKM. There are 14 residues in the CDR3. V lost 3 bases and J lost 10, with 16 bases in between. The CDR3: CASSFTGSDGPQHF. The CDR3 coding sequence is TGTGCCAGCAGTTTTACTGGGAGCGACGGACCCCAGCATTTT.

There are a few counts of this clonotype. This sequence joins TRBV7-2 and TRBJ2-5; TRBD1 agrees at 8 bases. This CDR3 is 14 amino acids long. The V and J ends lost 4 bases and 1 base, in that order; junction bases with no gene match: 2. Germline CDR1 SGHTA, CDR2 FQGNSA. This CDR3 is CASSSTGGQETQYF. CDR3 in DNA: TGTGCCAGCAGCTCAACAGGGGGCCAAGAGACCCAGTACTTC.

In this sample, this clonotype turned up a few times. The chain uses TRBV19 and TRBJ2-6; no clear D gene. The CDR3 has 15 amino acids. V was pared by 6 bases and J by 6 bases, with 15 bases between. Germline V gene lookup returns CDR1 LNHDA and CDR2 SQIVND (reference sequence). CDR3 bases: TGTGCCAGTAGCTTGCACAGTCCCTCGGCCAACGTCCTGACTTTC. Encoded protein: CASSLHSPSANVLTF.

This clonotype was recorded many times. This sequence joins TRBV24-1 and TRBJ2-1; TRBD2 aligns across 14 bases. There are 16 residues in the CDR3. The germline V gene encodes CDR1 KGHDR and CDR2 SFDVKD. With V trimmed by 5 bases and J by 7 bases, 6 bases remained unmatched. CDR3 in amino acids: CATSALTSGRENEQFF. For the CDR3, the DNA is TGTGCCACCAGTGCCCTGACTAGCGGGAGGGAAAATGAGCAGTTCTTC.

This clonotype was counted at least ten times. V gene TRBV29-1 combines with J gene TRBJ2-7; weak D call: TRBD2 (7 bases). Germline-derived CDR1 and CDR2 are SQVTM and ANQGSEA. The CDR3 spans 14 residues. With 4 bases removed from V and 9 bases from J, the gap between germline ends came to 22 bases. CDR3 DNA sequence: TGCAGCGTTGCCCTGACAGGCCCCCGGGAGGCGCAGTACTTC. Encoded protein: CSVALTGPREAQYF.

This clonotype was counted many times. The chain has TRBV3-1 and TRBJ2-1; no definite D call. Germline assignment: CDR1 LGHDT and CDR2 YNNKEL (reference sequence). This CDR3 region has 15 residues. V was shortened by 1 base and J by 6 bases, with 13 bases between the two germline ends. Here the CDR3 reads CASSQVGIAVNEQFF. DNA of the CDR3: TGTGCCAGCAGCCAAGTGGGAATCGCGGTCAATGAGCAGTTCTTC.

Ten or more counts support this clonotype. The chain joins TRBV12-3 or TRBV12-4 to TRBJ2-7; no clear D gene. This CDR3 region has 11 residues. The V gene lost 3 bases and the J gene lost 4 bases, with 4 bases spanning the gap. CDR3 nucleotide sequence: TGTGCCAGCAGTTTCGGGTACGAGCAGTACTTC. It codes for CASSFGYEQYF.

The sample holds many counts of this clonotype. V is TRBV5-6 and J is TRBJ2-7; D uncertain. Per germline, CDR1 SGHDT and CDR2 YYEEEE. V was pared by 3 bases and J by 1 base, with 5 bases between. This CDR3 has 12 amino acids. The CDR3 DNA sequence: TGTGCCAGCAGCTCGACTTCCTACGAGCAGTACTTC. Translating it yields CASSSTSYEQYF.

This clonotype occurred a few times. The chain combines TRBV7-9 with TRBJ2-3; unclear D gene. The CDR3 spans 13 residues. V lost 5 bases, J lost 4 bases, and 10 bases lay in between. Germline CDR1 reads SEHNR; CDR2 reads FQNEAQ (reference sequence). DNA for the CDR3: TGTGCCAGCAGCATGGGGTCTTCAGATACGCAGTATTTT. This sequence encodes CASSMGSSDTQYF.

In this sample, this clonotype turned up many times. The chain couples TRBV29-1 to TRBJ1-1; 8 positions match TRBD1. The CDR3 runs 13 residues. Germline V gene lookup returns CDR1 SQVTM and CDR2 ANQGSEA. After removal of 4 bases from V and 5 bases from J, the junction contained 6 bases not matched to a gene. Here the CDR3 reads CSVAQGEFTEAFF. Here the CDR3 DNA reads TGCAGCGTTGCACAGGGGGAGTTTACTGAAGCTTTCTTT.

This clonotype was observed at least ten times. V and J are TRBV5-1 and TRBJ2-1, with a weak D call TRBD2 (5 bases). The germline CDR1 and CDR2 sequences are SGHRS and YFSETQ. This CDR3 spans 15 amino acids. V was pared by 0 bases and J by 10 bases, with 17 bases between. This CDR3 reads CASSLASGESGEQFF. In DNA, the CDR3 is TGCGCCAGCAGCTTGGCCAGCGGCGAGTCTGGGGAGCAGTTCTTC.

This clonotype was recorded many times. The chain combines TRBV27 with TRBJ2-2; unclear D gene. Trimming took off 5 bases at V and 4 bases at J, with 17 bases between the two ends. Germline V gives CDR1 MNHEY, CDR2 SMNVEV (reference sequence). The CDR3 extends over 16 amino acids. This CDR3 reads CASSLRYLLGTGELFF. The CDR3 nucleotides read TGTGCCAGCAGTCTTAGGTACCTCCTGGGCACCGGGGAGCTGTTTTTT.

In this sample, this clonotype turned up many times. This chain uses TRBV7-9 with TRBJ2-3; D is perhaps TRBD2 (6 bases). CDR3 length: 17 residues. V gave up 5 bases and J gave up 0 bases, with 18 bases separating them. Germline CDR1 reads SEHNR; CDR2 reads FQNEAQ (reference sequence). Written as DNA, the CDR3 is TGTGCCAGCAGCCCCAGTGGCGGGATCGGGAGCACAGATACGCAGTATTTT. Residues: CASSPSGGIGSTDTQYF.

The sample holds many counts of this clonotype. V gene TRBV20-1 combines with J gene TRBJ1-3, with 9 bases matching TRBD1. This CDR3 contains 14 residues. V trimming: 5 bases; J trimming: 4 bases; junction bases outside the gene matches: 6. CDR1 is DFQATT and CDR2 is SNEGSKA in the germline V gene (reference sequence). The chain's CDR3 is CSAGRTGAGNTIYF. CDR3 coding DNA: TGCAGTGCTGGGAGGACAGGGGCAGGAAACACCATATATTTT.

Many counts were recorded for this clonotype. The genes are TRBV11-2 and TRBJ2-7; 9 positions agree with TRBD1. In germline, CDR1 is SGHAT, CDR2 FQNNGV. The J segment lost 2 bases and the V segment lost 5 bases, leaving 10 bases of the junction unmatched. The CDR3 sequence is 16 residues long. Here the CDR3 reads CASSPGGQGTTYEQYF. The CDR3, as DNA: TGTGCCAGCAGCCCGGGAGGACAGGGGACAACCTACGAGCAGTACTTC.